This T cell receptor beta chain comes out of a study of shared clonotypes between healthy human individuals. The V gene's germline CDR1 is MDHEN and CDR2 SYDVKM. The V end was cut by 6 bases, the J end by 5 bases, with 10 bases between. The CDR3 extends over 12 amino acids. Produced via immunoSEQ multiplex PCR; TCRdb's table is partial and in-frame only. The sample holds about 710,000 clones; about two thirds are singletons and the top ten take more than 1.5%. This TCR was recovered from a woman aged 25 to 39 in good health. Sequencing input: memory CD4+ T cells sorted from blood. Subset in this sample: CD45RA-negative fraction. The rearrangement links TRBV28 to TRBJ2-5; D unresolved. CDR3: CASSSSFETQYF. CDR3 nucleotides: TGTGCCAGCAGCTCTTCGTTTGAGACCCAGTACTTC.